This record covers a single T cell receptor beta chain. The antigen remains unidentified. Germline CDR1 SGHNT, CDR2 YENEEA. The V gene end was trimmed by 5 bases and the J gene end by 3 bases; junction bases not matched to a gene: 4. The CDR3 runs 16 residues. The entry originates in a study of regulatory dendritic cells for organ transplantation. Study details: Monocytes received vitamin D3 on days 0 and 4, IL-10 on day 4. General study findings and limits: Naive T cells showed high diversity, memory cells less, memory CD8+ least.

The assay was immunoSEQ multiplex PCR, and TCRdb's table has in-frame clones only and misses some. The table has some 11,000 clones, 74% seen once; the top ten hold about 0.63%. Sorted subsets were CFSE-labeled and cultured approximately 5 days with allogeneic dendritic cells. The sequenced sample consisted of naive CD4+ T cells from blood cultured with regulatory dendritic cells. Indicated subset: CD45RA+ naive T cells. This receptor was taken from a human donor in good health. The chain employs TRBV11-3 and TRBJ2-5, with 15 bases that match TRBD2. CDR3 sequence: CASSPRTSGGEETQYF. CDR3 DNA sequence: TGTGCCAGCAGCCCCAGGACTAGCGGGGGGGAAGAGACCCAGTACTTC.